A selection of T cell receptor beta chains follows, all from one sample in a study of long-term antiretroviral therapy in people with HIV. Profiling relied on immunoSEQ multiplex PCR, and the TCRdb table lists in-frame clones only, not all of them. The sample lists approximately 7,900 clones, approximately 80% occurring once. The material sequenced was unsorted PBMCs, taken 0.1 years after starting antiretroviral therapy. These receptors were taken from a middle-aged man with HIV. The CDR3 runs from the conserved cysteine through the conserved F or W. Fields, in order: clone size, V gene, J gene, D gene, CDR3 DNA, CDR3 protein. D genes are given only for firm matches. Size is stated for part of the rows, as once, few or many counts, or as a class when the clone is expanded.

>.|TRBV7-2|TRBJ1-5|TRBD1
TGTGCCAGCAGCGAGTGGGACAGGGGGCTTAATCAGCCCCAGCATTTT
CASSEWDRGLNQPQHF
>.|TRBV28|TRBJ1-1|.
TGTGCCAGCAGTTTAGGGGGGTCCGGGAACACTGAAGCTTTCTTT
CASSLGGSGNTEAFF
>.|TRBV6-1|TRBJ1-2|.
TGTGCCAGCAGTGAAATAGGTGGAAGGGGCTCCTATGGCTACACCTTC
CASSEIGGRGSYGYTF
>.|TRBV30|TRBJ1-1|.
TGTGCCTGGAGTGTACAAACAGGGACGAACACTGAAGCTTTCTTT
CAWSVQTGTNTEAFF
>.|TRBV7-2|TRBJ2-2|.
TGTGCCAGCAGCCGAAGCGGGTCCAACACCGGGGAGCTGTTTTTT
CASSRSGSNTGELFF
>.|TRBV5-4|TRBJ1-4|.
TGTGCCAGCAGCTTGGACAGGAATGAAAAACTGTTTTTT
CASSLDRNEKLFF
>.|TRBV7-2|TRBJ2-7|TRBD1
TGTGCCAGCAGCTCCGGACAGGTAAACGAGCAGTACTTC
CASSSGQVNEQYF
>once|TRBV2|TRBJ2-7|TRBD1
TGTGCCAGCTCCCTCGGACAGGGGGAATTTTACGAGCAGTACTTC
CASSLGQGEFYEQYF
>once|TRBV10-3|TRBJ2-5|.
TGTGCCATCAGTGAAAACCAAGAGACCCAGTACTTC
CAISENQETQYF
>.|TRBV5-1|TRBJ2-1|TRBD2
TGCGCCAGCAGCTTGGGTGGTAGCGGGGTTAATGAGCAGTTCTTC
CASSLGGSGVNEQFF
>large|TRBV4-3|TRBJ2-1|.
TGCGCCAGCAGCCAAGGGTCCGGGTTGGGCAATGAGCAGTTCTTC
CASSQGSGLGNEQFF
>.|TRBV18|TRBJ2-1|.
TGTGCCAGCTCACCTGGTAGCTATGAGCAGTTCTTC
CASSPGSYEQFF
>.|TRBV20-1|TRBJ2-5|.
TGCAGTGCGCGGACAGGCGGGGCAATGTACTTC
CSARTGGAMYF
>.|TRBV11-2|TRBJ2-1|TRBD2
TGTGCCAGCAGCCCTCTGAGCGGGGGATATTACAATGAGCAGTTCTTC
CASSPLSGGYYNEQFF
>.|TRBV5-5|TRBJ1-3|.
TGTGCCAGCAGCTTGTCAGGGCCCGGAAACACCATATATTTT
CASSLSGPGNTIYF
>.|TRBV13|TRBJ1-4|.
TGTGCCAGCAGCTTAAGGATGGAGGAAAAACTGTTTTTT
CASSLRMEEKLFF
>.|TRBV2|TRBJ1-4|.
TGTGCCACGGGGGGGGCCCCTGAAAAACTGTTTTTT
CATGGAPEKLFF
>.|TRBV5-6|TRBJ1-1|.
TGTGCCAGCAGCTTAAAGGACAGCCCGAACACTGAAGCTTTCTTT
CASSLKDSPNTEAFF
>.|TRBV10-3|TRBJ2-3|TRBD2
TGTGCCATCAGTGTGGATAGCGGGGCTAGCACAGATACGCAGTATTTT
CAISVDSGASTDTQYF
>.|TRBV10-1|TRBJ1-1|.
TGCGCCAGCAGTGTTGGCAGGGGGAACACTGAAGCTTTCTTT
CASSVGRGNTEAFF
>.|TRBV6-5|TRBJ1-1|.
TGTGCCAGCAGTTACGGGGCCAACATGAACACTGAAGCTTTCTTT
CASSYGANMNTEAFF
>.|TRBV7-9|TRBJ2-7|.
TGTGCCAGCAGCTCTCGGAAATGGGGCCTTACTTTTCCCTACGAGCAGTACTTC
CASSSRKWGLTFPYEQYF
>.|TRBV6-1|TRBJ1-1|.
TGTGCCAGCAGGGACCCTGTAAGGGGGAACACTGAAGCTTTCTTT
CASRDPVRGNTEAFF
>.|TRBV6-1|TRBJ1-1|TRBD1
TGTGCCAGCAGCTACAGGGGACCGAACACTGAAGCTTTCTTT
CASSYRGPNTEAFF
>.|TRBV9|TRBJ1-2|TRBD1
TGTGCCAGCAGCTCCTCCGGGACAGGGGTCGACTATGGCTACACCTTC
CASSSSGTGVDYGYTF
>.|TRBV5-4|TRBJ2-7|TRBD2
TGTGCCAGCAGCCCCGCTCCCGGGACTAGCGGGGTGAGCTCCTACGAGCAGTACTTC
CASSPAPGTSGVSSYEQYF
>.|TRBV5-8|TRBJ2-1|.
TGTGCCAGCAGCTTGGGCCCGGACGATGAGCAGTTCTTC
CASSLGPDDEQFF
>.|TRBV23-1|TRBJ1-3|.
TGCGCCAGCAGTCACGGGGCCTCAAGCTCTGGAAACACCATATATTTT
CASSHGASSSGNTIYF
>.|TRBV18|TRBJ1-1|.
TGTGCCAGCTCACCACAGGGTGGAACTGAAGCTTTCTTT
CASSPQGGTEAFF
>.|TRBV6-1|TRBJ1-2|TRBD1
TGTGCCAGCAGTGATACCTTGACAGGGGGCTACACCTTC
CASSDTLTGGYTF
>once|TRBV5-4|TRBJ2-2|.
TGTGCCAGCAGCCCTTCGGGTGGAGGCACCGGGGAGCTGTTTTTT
CASSPSGGGTGELFF
>.|TRBV5-6|TRBJ1-2|TRBD1
TGTGCCAGCAGCCCCCTCAGGGGGACGGCCTATCGCATTTATGGCTACACCTTC
CASSPLRGTAYRIYGYTF
>.|TRBV30|TRBJ1-1|TRBD1
TGTGCCTGGAGCCCAGGGACAGGGATGAACACTGAAGCTTTCTTT
CAWSPGTGMNTEAFF
>few|TRBV5-6|TRBJ1-2|.
TGTGCCAGCAGTTTCCGCCGCGGACTCTATGGCTACACCTTC
CASSFRRGLYGYTF
>.|TRBV15|TRBJ1-5|TRBD1
TGTGCCACCAGCAGAAAAGGACAGGGGAGCCAGCCCCAGCATTTT
CATSRKGQGSQPQHF
>.|TRBV25-1|TRBJ1-2|.
TGTGCCAGCACGGGTGGAGGGGGAACTCCCTATGGCTACACCTTC
CASTGGGGTPYGYTF
>.|TRBV5-1|TRBJ1-1|TRBD1
TGCGCCAGCAGCGTCACCCGGGACAGAGTTACTGAAGCTTTCTTT
CASSVTRDRVTEAFF
>.|TRBV5-6|TRBJ2-3|.
TGTGCCAGCAGCCCGTTCGCGGGGAGCACAGATACGCAGTATTTT
CASSPFAGSTDTQYF
>.|TRBV5-1|TRBJ2-7|.
TGCGCCAGCAGCACGGTGAGCTCCTACGAGCAGTACTTC
CASSTVSSYEQYF
>.|TRBV5-4|TRBJ1-2|TRBD1
TGTGCCAGCAGTTTTGGACAGGTCTATGGCTACACCTTC
CASSFGQVYGYTF
>.|TRBV7-2|TRBJ1-2|TRBD1
TGTGCCAGCAGCGATGAGGGGACAGGCCCTCCCTGGGGCTACACCTTC
CASSDEGTGPPWGYTF
>.|TRBV6-6|TRBJ2-7|.
TGTGCCAGCAGCTCACCCAGCTACGAGCAGTACTTC
CASSSPSYEQYF
>.|TRBV7-9|TRBJ2-4|.
TGTGCCAGCAGCCCCGAGACGGGGGCCAAAAACATTCAGTACTTC
CASSPETGAKNIQYF
>.|TRBV27|TRBJ1-6|TRBD1
TGTGCCAGCAGTTTATACAGGGGAGGCTCACCCCTCCACTTT
CASSLYRGGSPLHF
>.|TRBV6-6|TRBJ2-7|TRBD1
TGTGCCAGCTTAGGACAGGGTCGCTACGAGCAGTACTTC
CASLGQGRYEQYF
>.|TRBV7-2|TRBJ1-1|TRBD1
TGTGCCAGCAGCCCCCAGGGGGCAATATCTGAAGCTTTCTTT
CASSPQGAISEAFF
>.|TRBV5-5|TRBJ1-2|TRBD1
TGTGCCAGCAGCTTGGACAGGGGTGGCTACACCTTC
CASSLDRGGYTF
>.|TRBV29-1|TRBJ1-2|.
TGCAGCGTCAACAGGGATCATGGCTACACCTTC
CSVNRDHGYTF
>.|TRBV5-1|TRBJ2-7|.
TGCGCCAGCAGCTTGGGTGTTCCGGGCACCTACGAGCAGTACTTC
CASSLGVPGTYEQYF
>.|TRBV27|TRBJ1-6|TRBD1
TGTGCCAGCACCCTAGACAGGGAATCCAATTCACCCCTCCACTTT
CASTLDRESNSPLHF
>.|TRBV5-6|TRBJ1-3|.
TGTGCCAGCAGCCTTCGCCGAGACGGCTCTGGAAACACCATATATTTT
CASSLRRDGSGNTIYF
>.|TRBV4-3|TRBJ2-3|.
TGCGCCAGCAGCCCCTCCCAGAGGAGCACAGATACGCAGTATTTT
CASSPSQRSTDTQYF
>once|TRBV6-6|TRBJ1-5|.
TGTGCCAGCAGTTACGTTAAAGGGAGCCATCAGCCCCAGCATTTT
CASSYVKGSHQPQHF
>.|TRBV5-1|TRBJ1-5|.
TGCGCCAGCAGCTTGGCCGGTCACAATCAGCCCCAGCATTTT
CASSLAGHNQPQHF